The 20 T cell receptor beta chains below come from one sample, sequenced in a study of blood T cell repertoires in COVID-19. The data were produced by immunoSEQ multiplex PCR, yet TCRdb's version contains in-frame clones alone and is incomplete. The data show around 150,000 clones, with roughly 84% seen just once and 10% to 15% held by the top ten. Specimen: PBMCs or T cells enriched from blood (not recorded which). These TCRs come from a woman aged 60-70 years who had recovered from COVID-19.

The count of this clone is one. The chain recombines TRBV5-1 with TRBJ2-1, with TRBD2 identical over 7 bases. J gave up 4 bases and V 9 bases, and 10 bases lay outside the gene matches. This CDR3 contains 14 residues. The germline CDR1 and CDR2 sequences are SGHRS and YFSETQ. The DNA for the CDR3 is TGCGCCACCTCCTCTAGCGGCCAATACAATGAGCAGTTCTTC. Translating gives CATSSSGQYNEQFF.

The rearrangement links TRBV5-6 to TRBJ2-5, with a possible D match to TRBD1 (5 bases). CDR1 SGHDT and CDR2 YYEEEE come from the germline V gene. The CDR3 covers 13 residues. Trimming shortened V by 3 bases and J by 5 bases, and 11 bases separated the two germline ends. This chain's CDR3 is CASSWGRWETQYF. DNA for the CDR3: TGTGCCAGCAGCTGGGGCCGTTGGGAGACCCAGTACTTC. The full variable domain, with the rest looked up from reference TRBV5-6 and TRBJ2-5, is DAGVTQSPTHLIKTRGQQVTLRCSPKSGHDTVSWYQQALGQGPQFIFQYYEEEERQRGNFPDRFSGHQFPNYSSELNVNALLLGDSALYLCASSWGRWETQYFGPGTRLLVL.

The chain is built from TRBV11-2 and TRBJ2-2; 8 positions agree with TRBD1. J lost 8 bases, V lost 5 bases, and 7 bases had no gene match. The germline V gene encodes CDR1 SGHAT and CDR2 FQNNGV. The length of the CDR3 is 14 residues. The chain's CDR3 is CASSRAGGMGELFF. CDR3 nucleotide sequence: TGTGCCAGCAGCCGTGCAGGGGGCATGGGGGAGCTGTTTTTT.

Points on this clone: The sample contains more than one DNA sequence encoding this CDR3. This rearrangement joins TRBV20-1 to TRBJ2-5, with D hard to call. CDR1 and CDR2 (germline): DFQATT, SNEGSKA (reference sequence). The ends were cut back, 2 bases at V and 4 bases at J, with 5 bases in the middle. The CDR3 is 11 residues long. The CDR3 reads CSARIRETQYF. The CDR3 bases are TGCAGTGCTAGAATTCGAGAGACCCAGTACTTC.

The gene calls are TRBV29-1 and TRBJ1-2, with D possibly TRBD1 on 6 matching bases. CDR3 length equals 14 residues. Germline CDR1 is SQVTM and CDR2 is ANQGSEA. Trimming took 0 bases from V and 1 from J, leaving 9 bases between them. CDR3 in amino acids: CSVEDPGDNYGYTF. CDR3 DNA: TGCAGCGTTGAAGACCCAGGGGATAACTATGGCTACACCTTC. Looking up the rest from reference TRBV29-1 and TRBJ1-2 gives the full variable domain: SAVISQKPSRDICQRGTSLTIQCQVDSQVTMMFWYRQQPGQSLTLIATANQGSEATYESGFVIDKFPISRPNLTFSTLTVSNMSPEDSSIYLCSVEDPGDNYGYTFGSGTRLTVV.

As for this clone: The sample holds other DNA sequences that translate to the same CDR3. The J gene is TRBJ2-1, the V gene TRBV5-1; 7 nucleotides match TRBD2. CDR1 and CDR2 from the germline V gene are SGHRS and YFSETQ. The CDR3 totals 15 residues. V was pared by 4 bases and J by 4 bases, with 8 bases of the junction left unmatched. CDR3 DNA: TGCGCCAGCAGCCTAGGCGCTAGCGGATACAATGAGCAGTTCTTC. It encodes CASSLGASGYNEQFF.

This clone was found once. V is TRBV28 and J is TRBJ2-5; D may be TRBD1 (6 bases). Per germline, CDR1 MDHEN and CDR2 SYDVKM. Trimming took 3 bases from V and 4 from J, leaving 18 bases between them. This CDR3 is 16 amino acids long. The CDR3 coding sequence is TGTGCCAGCAGTTTGGGGTGGGGGCGCCAGGTAGAGACCCAGTACTTC. It translates to CASSLGWGRQVETQYF.

This clone was recorded once. V and J are TRBV11-2 and TRBJ2-7; D possibly corresponds to TRBD1 (5 bases). Germline values: CDR1 SGHAT, CDR2 FQNNGV. This CDR3 has 15 amino acids. The V gene lost 3 bases and the J gene lost 4 bases, with 16 bases spanning the gap. DNA for the CDR3: TGTGCCAGCAGCTTTGCCCAGGGTACGTCTTACGAGCAGTACTTC. Its protein is CASSFAQGTSYEQYF.

V gene TRBV7-9 combines with J gene TRBJ2-7, with TRBD1 as a possible D gene (6 bases). Germline CDR1 is SEHNR and CDR2 is FQNEAQ (reference sequence). Trimming shortened V by 5 bases and J by 3 bases, and 11 bases separated the two germline ends. The CDR3 loop spans 13 amino acids. This chain's CDR3 is CASSRRGGYEQYF. CDR3 sequence (DNA): TGTGCCAGCAGCAGAAGAGGGGGCTACGAGCAGTACTTC.

The rearrangement joins TRBV4-1 to TRBJ1-2, with 7 bases fitting TRBD1. There are 15 residues in the CDR3. Losses at the gene ends were 1 base for V and 4 bases for J; bases not matched to a gene: 6. Per the germline V gene, CDR1 is MGHRA and CDR2 is YSYEKL. The CDR3 nucleotides read TGCGCCAGCAGCCAAGCGGGGACAGTTCGCTATGGCTACACCTTC. Its protein product is CASSQAGTVRYGYTF.

The chain recombines TRBV6-6 with TRBJ1-5; D unclear. The germline CDR1 and CDR2 sequences are MNHNY and SVGAGI (reference sequence). The length of the CDR3 is 14 residues. Deletions cut 1 base from V and 4 bases from J, with 8 bases between. The CDR3 DNA is TGTGCCAGCAGTTACTTCGGAGATAATCAGCCCCAGCATTTT. Translating it yields CASSYFGDNQPQHF.

The chain carries TRBV11-2 and TRBJ1-5; D call uncertain. Germline values: CDR1 SGHAT, CDR2 FQNNGV. Trimming left V 6 bases short and J 7 bases short, with 13 bases between. This CDR3 has 13 amino acids. CDR3 residues: CASSPTPEQPQHF. The DNA for the CDR3 is TGTGCCAGCAGTCCAACCCCCGAGCAGCCCCAGCATTTT.

V gene TRBV29-1 combines with J gene TRBJ1-1; D might be TRBD1 (5 bases). The CDR3 runs 16 residues. Trimming shortened V by 3 bases and J by 4 bases, and 21 bases separated the two germline ends. Germline V CDR1 and CDR2: SQVTM, ANQGSEA. DNA for the CDR3: TGCAGCGTTGATTCTGGTGTGGGAGGGACTCCCACTGAAGCTTTCTTT. Encoded protein: CSVDSGVGGTPTEAFF.

V and J are TRBV27 and TRBJ1-1, with D possibly matching TRBD1 (5 bases). The CDR3 is 14 residues long. The V end was cut by 7 bases, the J end by 4 bases, with 16 bases between. The germline V gene has CDR1 MNHEY and CDR2 SMNVEV (reference sequence). The CDR3: CASTPRRGVTEAFF. DNA for the CDR3: TGTGCCAGCACCCCGAGGAGGGGTGTCACTGAAGCTTTCTTT.

This chain joins TRBV4-2 and TRBJ2-5; D not certain. The CDR3 sequence is 11 residues long. The V end was cut by 0 bases, the J end by 9 bases, with 5 bases between. CDR1 and CDR2 (germline): LGHNA, YNFKEQ. CDR3 amino acids: CASSQEGAQYF. The CDR3 DNA reads as TGTGCCAGCAGCCAAGAGGGCGCCCAGTACTTC.

The rearrangement links TRBV20-1 to TRBJ1-2, with 8 positions matching TRBD1. The junction had 5 bases not matched to a gene; V was cut back by 0 bases and J by 14 bases. Germline loops: CDR1 DFQATT, CDR2 SNEGSKA (reference sequence). CDR3 length equals 11 residues. In nucleotides, the CDR3 is TGCAGTGCTAGAGAGTTGACAGGGGAAACCTTC. Translating it yields CSARELTGETF.

The chain uses TRBV12-2 and TRBJ1-2. TRBV12-2 is a listed pseudogene. This CDR3 is 13 amino acids long. For the CDR3, the DNA is TGTGCAAGTGACATGTTGGGGGGTTTTGGCTACACCTTC. Protein sequence: CASDMLGGFGYTF.

The J gene is TRBJ1-5, the V gene TRBV19; 8 positions agree with TRBD1. Per the germline V gene, CDR1 is LNHDA and CDR2 is SQIVND (reference sequence). V gave up 6 bases and J gave up 4 bases; unmatched junction bases: 11. The CDR3 length is 16 residues. The CDR3 DNA sequence: TGTGCCAGTAGCGACGCCGGGACAGGCTTAAATCAGCCCCAGCATTTT. Translation gives CASSDAGTGLNQPQHF. The full variable domain, its missing parts supplied by reference TRBV19 and TRBJ1-5, is DGGITQSPKYLFRKEGQNVTLSCEQNLNHDAMYWYRQDPGQGLRLIYYSQIVNDFQKGDIAEGYSVSREKKESFPLTVTSAQKNPTAFYLCASSDAGTGLNQPQHFGDGTRLSIL.

This chain connects TRBV19 to TRBJ2-5; 7 nucleotides agree with TRBD2. Germline values: CDR1 LNHDA, CDR2 SQIVND (reference sequence). The CDR3 is 15 amino acids. V trimming: 3 bases; J trimming: 3 bases; junction bases outside the gene matches: 7. The CDR3 region is CASSILASGKETQYF. The CDR3 DNA sequence: TGTGCCAGTAGTATCTTGGCTAGCGGAAAAGAGACCCAGTACTTC.

This chain connects TRBV5-6 to TRBJ2-2; 11 positions match TRBD1. CDR3 size: 15 residues. V trimming: 4 bases; J trimming: 5 bases; junction bases outside the gene matches: 4. The germline V gene has CDR1 SGHDT and CDR2 YYEEEE. CDR3 in DNA: TGTGCCAGCAGCCAAGGACAGGGGGCGACCGGGGAGCTGTTTTTT. It translates to CASSQGQGATGELFF.